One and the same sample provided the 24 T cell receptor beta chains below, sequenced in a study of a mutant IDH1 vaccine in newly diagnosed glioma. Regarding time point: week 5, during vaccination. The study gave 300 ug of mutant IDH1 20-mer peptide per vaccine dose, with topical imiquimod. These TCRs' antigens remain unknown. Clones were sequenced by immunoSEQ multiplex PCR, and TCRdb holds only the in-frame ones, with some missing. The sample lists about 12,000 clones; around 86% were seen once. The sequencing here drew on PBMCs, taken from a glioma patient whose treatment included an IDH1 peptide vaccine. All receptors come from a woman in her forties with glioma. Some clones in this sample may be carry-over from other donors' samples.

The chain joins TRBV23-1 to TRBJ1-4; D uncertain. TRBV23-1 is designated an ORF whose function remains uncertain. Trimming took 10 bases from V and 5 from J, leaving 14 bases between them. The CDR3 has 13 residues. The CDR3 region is CAIPSDPNEKLFF. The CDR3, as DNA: TGCGCCATCCCCTCCGACCCGAATGAAAAACTGTTTTTT.

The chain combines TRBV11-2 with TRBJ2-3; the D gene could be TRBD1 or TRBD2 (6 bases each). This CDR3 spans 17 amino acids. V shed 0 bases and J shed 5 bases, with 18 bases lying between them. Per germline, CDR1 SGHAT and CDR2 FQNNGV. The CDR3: CASSLDRGWGAEDTQYF. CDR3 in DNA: TGTGCCAGCAGCTTAGATAGGGGTTGGGGGGCCGAAGATACGCAGTATTTT.

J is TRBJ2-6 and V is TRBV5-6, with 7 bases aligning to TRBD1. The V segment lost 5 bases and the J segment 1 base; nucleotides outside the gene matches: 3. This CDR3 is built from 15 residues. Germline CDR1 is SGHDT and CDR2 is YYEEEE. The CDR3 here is CASRVQGSGANVLTF. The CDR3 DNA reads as TGTGCCAGCAGAGTACAGGGGTCTGGGGCCAACGTCCTGACTTTC.

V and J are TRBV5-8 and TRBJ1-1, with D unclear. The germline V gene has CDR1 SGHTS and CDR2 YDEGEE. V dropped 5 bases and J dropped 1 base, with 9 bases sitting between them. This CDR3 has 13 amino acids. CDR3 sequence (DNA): TGTGCCAGCAGGCGCGACTGGAACACTGAAGCTTTCTTT. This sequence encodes CASRRDWNTEAFF. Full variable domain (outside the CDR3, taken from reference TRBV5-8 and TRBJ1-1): EAGVTQSPTHLIKTRGQQATLRCSPISGHTSVYWYQQALGLGLQFLLWYDEGEERNRGNFPPRFSGRQFPNYSSELNVNALELEDSALYLCASRRDWNTEAFFGQGTRLTVV.

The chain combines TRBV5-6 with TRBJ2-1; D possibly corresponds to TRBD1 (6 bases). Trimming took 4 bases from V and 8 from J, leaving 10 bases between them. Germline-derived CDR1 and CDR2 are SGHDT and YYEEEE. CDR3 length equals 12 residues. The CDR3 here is CASSLTGYEQFF. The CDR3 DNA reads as TGTGCCAGCAGCCTAACAGGGTATGAGCAGTTCTTC.

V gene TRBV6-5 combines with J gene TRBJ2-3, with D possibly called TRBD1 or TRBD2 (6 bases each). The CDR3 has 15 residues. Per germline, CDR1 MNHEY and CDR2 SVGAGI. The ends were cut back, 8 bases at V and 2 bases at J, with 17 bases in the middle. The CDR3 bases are TGTGCCAGCGGATACCGTAGGGGGGCCACAGATACGCAGTATTTT. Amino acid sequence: CASGYRRGATDTQYF.

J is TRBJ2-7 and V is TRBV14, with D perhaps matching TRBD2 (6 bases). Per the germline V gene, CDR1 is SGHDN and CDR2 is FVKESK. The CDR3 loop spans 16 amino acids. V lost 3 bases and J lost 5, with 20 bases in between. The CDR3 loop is CASSHAIGTSKDEQYF. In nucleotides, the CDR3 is TGTGCCAGCAGCCATGCAATTGGGACTTCAAAGGACGAGCAGTACTTC.

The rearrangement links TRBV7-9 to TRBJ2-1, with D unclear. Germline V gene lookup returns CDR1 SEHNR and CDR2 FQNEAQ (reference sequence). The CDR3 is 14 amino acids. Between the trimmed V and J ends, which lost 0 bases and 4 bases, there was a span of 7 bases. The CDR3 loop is CASSLATQYNEQFF. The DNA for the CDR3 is TGTGCCAGCAGCTTAGCGACGCAGTACAATGAGCAGTTCTTC.

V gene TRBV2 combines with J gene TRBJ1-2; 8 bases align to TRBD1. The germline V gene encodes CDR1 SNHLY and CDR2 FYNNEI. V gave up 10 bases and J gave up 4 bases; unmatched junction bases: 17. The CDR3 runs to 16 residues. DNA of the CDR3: TGTGCCATCCTGGGCAGGGGACAGGCCTTACTCTATGGCTACACCTTC. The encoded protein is CAILGRGQALLYGYTF.

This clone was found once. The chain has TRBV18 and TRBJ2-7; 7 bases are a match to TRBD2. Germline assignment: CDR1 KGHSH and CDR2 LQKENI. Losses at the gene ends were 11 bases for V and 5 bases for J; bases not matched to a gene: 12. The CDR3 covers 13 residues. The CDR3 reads CARVRNREDEQYF. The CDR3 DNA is TGTGCCCGCGTTCGTAACCGGGAGGACGAGCAGTACTTC.

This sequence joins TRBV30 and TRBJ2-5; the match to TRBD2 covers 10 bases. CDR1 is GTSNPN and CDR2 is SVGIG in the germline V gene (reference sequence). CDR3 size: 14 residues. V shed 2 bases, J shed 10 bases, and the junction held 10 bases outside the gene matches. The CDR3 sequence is CAWSPSAGGLIQYF. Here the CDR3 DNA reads TGTGCCTGGAGTCCCTCAGCGGGGGGGCTCATCCAGTACTTC.

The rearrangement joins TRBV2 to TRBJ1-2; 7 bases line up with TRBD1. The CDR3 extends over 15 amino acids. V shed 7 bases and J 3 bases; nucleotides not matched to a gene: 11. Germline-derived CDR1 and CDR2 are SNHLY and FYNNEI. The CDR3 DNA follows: TGTGCCAGCACCCTTGTGGAGGGACAGCACTATGGCTACACCTTC. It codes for CASTLVEGQHYGYTF.

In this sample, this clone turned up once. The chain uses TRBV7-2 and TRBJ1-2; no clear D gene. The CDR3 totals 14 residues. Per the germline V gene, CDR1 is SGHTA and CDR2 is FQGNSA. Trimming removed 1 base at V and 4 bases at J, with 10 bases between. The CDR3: CASSLEGIAYGYTF. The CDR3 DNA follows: TGTGCCAGCAGCTTAGAAGGGATCGCCTATGGCTACACCTTC.

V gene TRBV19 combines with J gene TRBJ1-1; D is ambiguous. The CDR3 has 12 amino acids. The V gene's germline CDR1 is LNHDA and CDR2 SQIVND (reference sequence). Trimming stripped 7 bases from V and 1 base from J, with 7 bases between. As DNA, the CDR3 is TGTGCCAGTACCATTGGGAACACTGAAGCTTTCTTT. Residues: CASTIGNTEAFF. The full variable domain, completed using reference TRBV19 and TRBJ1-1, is DGGITQSPKYLFRKEGQNVTLSCEQNLNHDAMYWYRQDPGQGLRLIYYSQIVNDFQKGDIAEGYSVSREKKESFPLTVTSAQKNPTAFYLCASTIGNTEAFFGQGTRLTVV.

The CDR3 loop reads CASSYSGLMGYEQYF. The DNA for the CDR3 is TGTGCCAGCAGTTACTCGGGTCTGATGGGGTACGAGCAGTACTTC. The V call is TRBV6-5, the J call TRBJ2-7; no reliable D call. Trimming removed 0 bases at V and 4 bases at J, with 13 bases between. The CDR3 contains 15 residues. Germline V gene lookup returns CDR1 MNHEY and CDR2 SVGAGI.

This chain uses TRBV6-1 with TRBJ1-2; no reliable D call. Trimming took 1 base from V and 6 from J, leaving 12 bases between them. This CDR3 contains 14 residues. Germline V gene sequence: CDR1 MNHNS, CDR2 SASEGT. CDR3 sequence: CASSEERGIDGYTF. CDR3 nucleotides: TGTGCCAGCAGTGAAGAACGGGGTATCGATGGCTACACCTTC.

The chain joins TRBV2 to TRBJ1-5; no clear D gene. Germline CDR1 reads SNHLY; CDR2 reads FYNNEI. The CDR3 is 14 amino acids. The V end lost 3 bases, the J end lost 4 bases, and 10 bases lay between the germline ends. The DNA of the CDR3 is TGTGCCAGCAGTGAGAGGGATGGAAATCAGCCCCAGCATTTT. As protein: CASSERDGNQPQHF.

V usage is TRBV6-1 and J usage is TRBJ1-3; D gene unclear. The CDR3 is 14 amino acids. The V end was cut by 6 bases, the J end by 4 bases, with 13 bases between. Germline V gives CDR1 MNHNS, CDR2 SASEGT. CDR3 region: CASRRSEGGNTIYF. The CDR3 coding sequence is TGTGCCAGCAGGAGGTCCGAAGGAGGAAACACCATATATTTT.

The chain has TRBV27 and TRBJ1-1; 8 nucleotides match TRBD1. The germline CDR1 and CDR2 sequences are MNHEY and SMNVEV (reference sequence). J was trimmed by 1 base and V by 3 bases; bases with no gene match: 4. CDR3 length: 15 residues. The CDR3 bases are TGTGCCAGCAGTTTCCGCGGACAGGGGAACACTGAAGCTTTCTTT. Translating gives CASSFRGQGNTEAFF.

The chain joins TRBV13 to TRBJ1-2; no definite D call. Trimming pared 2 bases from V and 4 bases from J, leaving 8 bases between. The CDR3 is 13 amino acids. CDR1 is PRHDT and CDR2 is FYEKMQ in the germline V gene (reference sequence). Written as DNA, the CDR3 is TGTGCCAGCAGCTTACCCGGGTTCTATGGCTACACCTTC. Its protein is CASSLPGFYGYTF. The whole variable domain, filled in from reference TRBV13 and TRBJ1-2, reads AAGVIQSPRHLIKEKRETATLKCYPIPRHDTVYWYQQGPGQDPQFLISFYEKMQSDKGSIPDRFSAQQFSDYHSELNMSSLELGDSALYFCASSLPGFYGYTFGSGTRLTVV.

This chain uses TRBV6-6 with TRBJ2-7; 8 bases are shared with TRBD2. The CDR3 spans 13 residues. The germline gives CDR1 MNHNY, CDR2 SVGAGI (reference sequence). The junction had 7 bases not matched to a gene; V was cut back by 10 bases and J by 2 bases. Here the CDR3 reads CAIKDSGTYEQYF. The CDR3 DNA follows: TGTGCCATTAAAGATAGCGGGACCTACGAGCAGTACTTC.

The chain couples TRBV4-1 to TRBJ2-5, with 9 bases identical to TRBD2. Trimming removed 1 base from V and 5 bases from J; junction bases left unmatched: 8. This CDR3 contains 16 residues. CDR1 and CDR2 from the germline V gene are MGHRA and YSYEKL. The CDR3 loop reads CASSQGAGGRRETQYF. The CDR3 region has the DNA TGCGCCAGCAGCCAAGGAGCGGGGGGCCGGAGGGAGACCCAGTACTTC.

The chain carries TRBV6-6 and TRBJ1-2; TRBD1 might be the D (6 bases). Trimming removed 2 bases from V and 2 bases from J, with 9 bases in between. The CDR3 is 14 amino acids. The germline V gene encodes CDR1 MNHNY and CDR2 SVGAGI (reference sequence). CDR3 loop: CASSYATGNYGYTF. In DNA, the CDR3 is TGTGCCAGCAGTTACGCGACAGGAAACTATGGCTACACCTTC.

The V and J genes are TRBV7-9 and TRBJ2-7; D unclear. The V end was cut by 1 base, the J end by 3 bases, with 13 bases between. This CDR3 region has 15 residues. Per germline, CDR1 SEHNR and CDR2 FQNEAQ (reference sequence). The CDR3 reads CASSLVAEENYEQYF. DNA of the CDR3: TGTGCCAGCAGCTTAGTGGCCGAGGAAAACTACGAGCAGTACTTC.